These 27 T cell receptor beta chains came from one sample sequenced in a study of control samples from healthy donors and cancer patients. Generated by immunoSEQ multiplex PCR, the TCRdb table keeps only in-frame clones and is missing some. This sample has 170,000 or so clones, with around 90% found just once. Sequenced material: blood. The receptors stem from a woman aged 45-65 years in good health.

The chain recombines TRBV7-2 with TRBJ2-7; D not resolved. This CDR3 contains 13 residues. Trimming pared 3 bases from V and 10 bases from J, leaving 16 bases between. The germline V gene encodes CDR1 SGHTA and CDR2 FQGNSA. As DNA, the CDR3 is TGTGCCAGCAGCTTGTGGCAGGCCCCTGGTCAGTACTTC. Translated: CASSLWQAPGQYF.

The chain employs TRBV6-1 and TRBJ2-3, with TRBD1 matching 10 bases. This CDR3 has 18 residues. Germline V gene lookup returns CDR1 MNHNS and CDR2 SASEGT. The trim removed 4 bases at V and 2 bases at J, leaving 12 bases unmatched. CDR3 residues: CASSADGTGVGLTDTQYF. The DNA for the CDR3 is TGTGCCAGCAGTGCCGATGGGACAGGGGTAGGCCTCACAGATACGCAGTATTTT.

The chain carries TRBV27 and TRBJ2-2; D is possibly TRBD1 (6 bases). V was pared by 4 bases and J by 6 bases, with 12 bases between. The germline V gene encodes CDR1 MNHEY and CDR2 SMNVEV (reference sequence). The CDR3 consists of 14 residues. DNA for the CDR3: TGTGCCAGCAGTTCAGGGGTGCGGGCCGGGGAGCTGTTTTTT. This encodes CASSSGVRAGELFF.

This chain connects TRBV7-3 to TRBJ2-5; 7 bases line up with TRBD1. Germline CDR1 and CDR2: SGHTA and FQGTGA. This CDR3 is built from 13 residues. The V and J ends lost 5 bases and 4 bases, in that order; junction bases with no gene match: 4. Written as DNA, the CDR3 is TGTGCCAGCAGCACAGGGGTTGGAGAGACCCAGTACTTC. It encodes CASSTGVGETQYF.

This chain connects TRBV6-6 to TRBJ1-2; a weak D match, TRBD1 (6 bases). The CDR3 consists of 15 residues. Looked up from germline, CDR1 is MNHNY and CDR2 is SVGAGI (reference sequence). The V end was cut by 4 bases, the J end by 0 bases, with 12 bases between. For the CDR3, the DNA is TGTGCCAGCAGTTCGTGGGGGCAAGCTAACTATGGCTACACCTTC. This codes for CASSSWGQANYGYTF.

This clone was seen only a few times. V usage is TRBV6-5 and J usage is TRBJ2-5, with D uncertain. This CDR3 has 13 amino acids. Germline CDR1 and CDR2: MNHEY and SVGAGI. V lost 6 bases to trimming and J lost 4 bases, with 12 bases between them. CDR3 sequence (DNA): TGTGCCAGCAGCCCATCCGGCACAGAGACCCAGTACTTC. This translates into CASSPSGTETQYF.

V usage is TRBV27 and J usage is TRBJ2-3; no clear D. The V gene lost 3 bases and the J gene lost 0 bases, with 16 bases spanning the gap. Germline CDR1 MNHEY, CDR2 SMNVEV (reference sequence). The CDR3 has 17 amino acids. This CDR3 is CASSLGLTLPSTDTQYF. The CDR3 DNA follows: TGTGCCAGCAGTTTGGGATTGACTCTGCCAAGCACAGATACGCAGTATTTT.

This sequence joins TRBV6-2 or TRBV6-3 and TRBJ2-6; TRBD1 aligns across 7 bases. This CDR3 contains 19 residues. J gave up 0 bases and V 0 bases, and 8 bases lay outside the gene matches. Per germline, CDR1 MNHEY and CDR2 SVGEGT. The CDR3 DNA reads as TGTGCCAGCAGTTACTCACCTAGGACAGGTAGCTCTGGGGCCAACGTCCTGACTTTC. The encoded protein is CASSYSPRTGSSGANVLTF.

J is TRBJ2-7 and V is TRBV23-1; D possibly matches TRBD1 or TRBD2 (6 bases each). TRBV23-1 is sorted into the ORF group, with uncertain function. V gave up 2 bases and J gave up 4 bases, with 18 bases separating them. The CDR3 runs to 16 residues. CDR3 region: CASSQKVQGGVYEQYF. Here the CDR3 DNA reads TGCGCCAGCAGTCAAAAGGTACAGGGCGGGGTTTACGAGCAGTACTTC.

V and J are TRBV30 and TRBJ1-6; D not certain. CDR1 GTSNPN and CDR2 SVGIG come from the germline V gene (reference sequence). The CDR3 totals 12 residues. V was cut by 4 bases and J by 8 bases, with 9 bases left in between. The CDR3 is CAWTEDYSPLHF. CDR3 nucleotides: TGTGCCTGGACCGAAGATTATTCACCCCTCCACTTT.

The chain carries TRBV7-2 and TRBJ2-3; TRBD2 matches at 7 bases. This CDR3 has 15 residues. The germline V gene encodes CDR1 SGHTA and CDR2 FQGNSA. With 8 bases clipped from V and 1 base from J, the junction kept 9 bases outside the gene matches. The CDR3 sequence: CASVQSGTGTDTQYF. The CDR3 DNA is TGTGCCAGCGTGCAGAGCGGGACGGGCACAGATACGCAGTATTTT.

V is TRBV7-2 and J is TRBJ2-1, with 8 bases aligning to TRBD1. The CDR3 runs to 14 residues. The germline CDR1 and CDR2 sequences are SGHTA and FQGNSA. The V and J ends lost 1 base and 6 bases, in that order; junction bases with no gene match: 2. CDR3 DNA sequence: TGTGCCAGCAGCTTAGACAGGGGGTTCAATGAGCAGTTCTTC. As protein: CASSLDRGFNEQFF. The variable domain in full, with the rest retrieved from reference TRBV7-2 and TRBJ2-1, is GAGVSQSPSNKVTEKGKDVELRCDPISGHTALYWYRQSLGQGLEFLIYFQGNSAPDKSGLPSDRFSAERTGGSVSTLTIQRTQQEDSAVYLCASSLDRGFNEQFFGPGTRLTVL.

The chain carries TRBV9 and TRBJ1-6, with no clear D. The V end was cut by 4 bases, the J end by 7 bases, with 15 bases between. Germline CDR1 SGDLS, CDR2 YYNGEE. The CDR3 has 15 amino acids. The CDR3 DNA reads as TGTGCCAGCAGCCCACAAACAAAAGGGAATTCACCCCTCCACTTT. It translates to CASSPQTKGNSPLHF.

This chain uses TRBV19 with TRBJ1-2; D may be TRBD1 (5 bases). The germline CDR1 and CDR2 sequences are LNHDA and SQIVND (reference sequence). The CDR3 runs to 15 residues. The V gene lost 0 bases and the J gene lost 4 bases, with 12 bases spanning the gap. CDR3 sequence: CASSIDLSGSYGYTF. In nucleotides, the CDR3 is TGTGCCAGTAGTATAGATCTATCAGGGTCCTATGGCTACACCTTC. The entire variable domain, with the rest obtained from reference TRBV19 and TRBJ1-2, is as follows: DGGITQSPKYLFRKEGQNVTLSCEQNLNHDAMYWYRQDPGQGLRLIYYSQIVNDFQKGDIAEGYSVSREKKESFPLTVTSAQKNPTAFYLCASSIDLSGSYGYTFGSGTRLTVV.

The chain is built from TRBV12-3 or TRBV12-4 and TRBJ1-1; D is ambiguous. The CDR3 has 13 amino acids. V was shortened by 7 bases and J by 5 bases, with 14 bases between the two germline ends. CDR3 DNA sequence: TGTGCCAGCATAAAGCCGACGGGGACTGAAGCTTTCTTT. Its protein is CASIKPTGTEAFF.

The rearrangement links TRBV11-2 to TRBJ2-3; the D gene could be TRBD1 or TRBD2 (5 bases each). Trimming pared 5 bases from V and 4 bases from J, leaving 13 bases between. The CDR3 covers 14 residues. Germline V gene sequence: CDR1 SGHAT, CDR2 FQNNGV. The CDR3 sequence is CASSRTRGADTQYF. In DNA, the CDR3 is TGTGCCAGCAGCCGGACGCGAGGGGCAGATACGCAGTATTTT.

The chain has TRBV7-2 and TRBJ2-7; a weak D match, TRBD2 (6 bases). Germline values: CDR1 SGHTA, CDR2 FQGNSA. The CDR3 contains 15 residues. Trimming pared 5 bases from V and 0 bases from J, leaving 14 bases between. The CDR3 loop reads CASSLGLKLSYEQYF. CDR3 coding DNA: TGTGCCAGCAGCCTCGGACTAAAGCTCTCCTACGAGCAGTACTTC.

The V call is TRBV29-1, the J call TRBJ2-7, with a tentative D call TRBD2 (6 bases). Germline V lookup: CDR1 SQVTM, CDR2 ANQGSEA. The CDR3 has 12 residues. Trimming took off 3 bases at V and 7 bases at J, with 13 bases between the two ends. The DNA of the CDR3 is TGCAGCGTTGATGGGGGTGCGGGGGAGCAGTACTTC. Protein product: CSVDGGAGEQYF.

The chain uses TRBV5-1 and TRBJ1-1; TRBD1 agrees at 7 bases. This CDR3 is built from 14 residues. The germline CDR1 and CDR2 sequences are SGHRS and YFSETQ. Trimming took 0 bases from V and 5 from J; bases not matched to a gene: 4. The CDR3 spells CASSLGDSLTEAFF. CDR3 DNA: TGCGCCAGCAGCTTGGGGGACAGCCTAACTGAAGCTTTCTTT.

The CDR3 sequence: CASSLSRGGWGSPLHF. DNA of the CDR3: TGTGCCAGCAGTTTATCGCGGGGGGGGTGGGGGTCACCCCTCCACTTT. The chain carries TRBV27 and TRBJ1-6; D possibly corresponds to TRBD1 (5 bases). The germline CDR1 and CDR2 sequences are MNHEY and SMNVEV (reference sequence). The CDR3 loop spans 16 amino acids. V lost 0 bases and J 10 bases, leaving 16 bases between the germline ends.

CDR3 in DNA: TGTGCCAGCAGCTTGACGGTCAAGAACACTGAAGCTTTCTTT. This encodes CASSLTVKNTEAFF. The chain uses TRBV7-2 and TRBJ1-1; no clear D gene. The V gene lost 3 bases and the J gene lost 1 base, with 9 bases spanning the gap. The CDR3 length is 14 residues. Germline values: CDR1 SGHTA, CDR2 FQGNSA.

The V gene is TRBV2, the J gene TRBJ2-5; 8 bases match TRBD2. J was trimmed by 1 base and V by 7 bases; bases with no gene match: 8. The V gene's germline CDR1 is SNHLY and CDR2 FYNNEI. The CDR3 contains 15 residues. The CDR3 DNA is TGTGCCAGCATCCCCGGGGGGGGGCTCCAAGAGACCCAGTACTTC. This translates into CASIPGGGLQETQYF.

The V call is TRBV28, the J call TRBJ1-5; no reliable D call. The CDR3 is 13 residues long. V lost 3 bases, J lost 4 bases, and 7 bases lay in between. The germline V gene encodes CDR1 MDHEN and CDR2 SYDVKM. CDR3 sequence: CASSFVPNQPQHF. CDR3 DNA: TGTGCCAGCAGTTTCGTCCCAAATCAGCCCCAGCATTTT.

This rearrangement joins TRBV10-3 to TRBJ2-3, with D perhaps TRBD2 (6 bases). V was pared by 8 bases and J by 5 bases, with 14 bases between. The CDR3 totals 13 residues. The germline CDR1 and CDR2 sequences are ENHRY and SYGVKD. CDR3 in DNA: TGTGCCATCGCACGATCGGAGGGAGATACGCAGTATTTT. The encoded protein is CAIARSEGDTQYF.

The V gene is TRBV30, the J gene TRBJ2-1, with D possibly being TRBD1 (5 bases). The germline V gene encodes CDR1 GTSNPN and CDR2 SVGIG (reference sequence). CDR3 length: 13 amino acids. The CDR3 DNA is TGTGCTGTGGGGCAAAGCTCCTACAATGAGCAGTTCTTC. This gives the protein CAVGQSSYNEQFF. Complete variable domain (other parts from reference TRBV30 and TRBJ2-1): SQTIHQWPATLVQPVGSPLSLECTVEGTSNPNLYWYRQAAGRGLQLLFYSVGIGQISSEVPQNLSASRPQDRQFILSSKKLLLSDSGFYLCAVGQSSYNEQFFGPGTRLTVL.

The chain couples TRBV7-2 to TRBJ2-3; the match to TRBD2 covers 11 bases. The CDR3 spans 15 residues. Looked up from germline, CDR1 is SGHTA and CDR2 is FQGNSA. The V and J ends lost 5 bases and 4 bases, in that order; junction bases with no gene match: 5. For the CDR3, the DNA is TGTGCCAGCAGCCCCGTTAGCGGGGGGGCAGATACGCAGTATTTT. This encodes CASSPVSGGADTQYF.

This clone came up once. The gene calls are TRBV2 and TRBJ2-5; TRBD2 might be the D (5 bases). V was pared by 6 bases and J by 1 base, with 9 bases between. CDR3 length equals 13 residues. Germline CDR1 SNHLY, CDR2 FYNNEI. The CDR3 reads CASSRGSQETQYF. The CDR3 nucleotides are TGTGCCAGCAGCCGGGGTTCCCAAGAGACCCAGTACTTC.